This entry lists 5 T cell receptor beta chains sequenced from one sample in a study of molecular identifiers for immune sequencing clone quantification. TCRdb called the PCR reads again in MiXCR, with one record for every CDR3 protein. In the table there are 40,000 or so distinct CDR3 sequences, about 19% of which are singletons. The source material was naive CD8+ T cells from blood, with Jurkat cell RNA spiked in. Subset defined: FACS-sorted CD8+CD4-CCR7+CD45RA+ naive T cells. Receptors were obtained from a human donor in good health. Some libraries in this study had Jurkat cell RNA spiked in.

This clonotype was counted many times. DNA for the CDR3: TGTGCCAGCAGTTTGGTGCCCGGGGGCATCCCCTATGGCTACACCTTC. This sequence encodes CASSLVPGGIPYGYTF. The chain is built from TRBV28 and TRBJ1-2; a weak D match, TRBD1 (6 bases). The CDR3 is made up of 16 amino acids. Germline assignment: CDR1 MDHEN and CDR2 SYDVKM. V was pared by 3 bases and J by 4 bases, with 18 bases between.

This clonotype was seen many times. V is TRBV19 and J is TRBJ1-5; D perhaps matches TRBD1 (5 bases). The CDR3 consists of 12 residues. The V gene lost 7 bases and the J gene lost 6 bases, with 10 bases spanning the gap. Germline V gene sequence: CDR1 LNHDA, CDR2 SQIVND (reference sequence). The CDR3 nucleotides are TGTGCCAGTACCACCGGGGGTCAGCCCCAGCATTTT. It is translated as CASTTGGQPQHF.

This clonotype was counted a few times. The chain couples TRBV7-9 to TRBJ2-7, with 9 positions matching TRBD1. Germline V gene lookup returns CDR1 SEHNR and CDR2 FQNEAQ (reference sequence). The CDR3 loop spans 14 amino acids. The V gene end was trimmed by 5 bases and the J gene end by 5 bases; junction bases not matched to a gene: 7. The CDR3 loop reads CASSRPGQGHEQYF. In DNA form, the CDR3 reads TGTGCCAGCAGCCGCCCGGGACAGGGACACGAGCAGTACTTC. The whole variable domain, filled in from reference TRBV7-9 and TRBJ2-7, reads DTGVSQNPRHKITKRGQNVTFRCDPISEHNRLYWYRQTLGQGPEFLTYFQNEAQLEKSRLLSDRFSAERPKGSFSTLEIQRTEQGDSAMYLCASSRPGQGHEQYFGPGTRLTVT.

This clonotype came up many times. The chain is built from TRBV7-2 and TRBJ2-1; 9 bases are a match to TRBD1. Germline trimming cut 2 bases from V and 5 bases from J; bases unmatched to any gene: 4. The CDR3 runs 15 residues. From germline, CDR1 is SGHTA and CDR2 FQGNSA. The CDR3 is CASSLYRGRDNEQFF. The DNA for the CDR3 is TGTGCCAGCAGCTTATACAGGGGGCGAGACAATGAGCAGTTCTTC.

This clonotype has ten or more counts. The rearrangement uses TRBV29-1 and TRBJ2-2; the D gene is possibly TRBD2 (5 bases). This CDR3 is built from 16 residues. Trimming cost V 0 bases and J 1 base, with 12 bases left between them. Germline V gene sequence: CDR1 SQVTM, CDR2 ANQGSEA. Here the CDR3 reads CSVEDSGGLNTGELFF. CDR3 DNA: TGCAGCGTTGAAGATTCGGGCGGGTTGAACACCGGGGAGCTGTTTTTT.